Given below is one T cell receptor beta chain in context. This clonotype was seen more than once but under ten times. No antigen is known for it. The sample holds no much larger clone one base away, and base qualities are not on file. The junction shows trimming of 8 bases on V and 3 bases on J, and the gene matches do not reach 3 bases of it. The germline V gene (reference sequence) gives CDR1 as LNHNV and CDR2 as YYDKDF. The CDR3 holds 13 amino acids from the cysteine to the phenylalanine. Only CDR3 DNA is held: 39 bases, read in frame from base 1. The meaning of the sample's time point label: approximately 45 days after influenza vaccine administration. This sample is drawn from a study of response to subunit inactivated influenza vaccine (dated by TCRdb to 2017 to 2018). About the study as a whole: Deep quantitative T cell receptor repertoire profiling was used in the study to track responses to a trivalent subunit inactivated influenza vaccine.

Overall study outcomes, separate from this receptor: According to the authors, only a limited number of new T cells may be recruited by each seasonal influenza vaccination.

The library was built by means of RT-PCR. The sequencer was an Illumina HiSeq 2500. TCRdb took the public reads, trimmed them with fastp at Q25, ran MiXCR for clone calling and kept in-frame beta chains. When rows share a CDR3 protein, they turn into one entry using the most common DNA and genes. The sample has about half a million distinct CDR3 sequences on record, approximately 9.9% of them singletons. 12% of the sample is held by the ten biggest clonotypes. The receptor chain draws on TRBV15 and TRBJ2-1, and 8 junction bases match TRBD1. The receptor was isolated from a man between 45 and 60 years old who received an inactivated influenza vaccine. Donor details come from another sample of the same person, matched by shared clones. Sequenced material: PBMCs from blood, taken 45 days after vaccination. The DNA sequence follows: TGTGCCACCTCGGGACAGGACTACAATGAGCAGTTCTTC. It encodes CATSGQDYNEQFF.